A selection of T cell receptor beta chains follows, all from one sample in a study of blood T cell repertoires in COVID-19. Produced via immunoSEQ multiplex PCR; TCRdb's table is partial and in-frame only. Of more than 95,000 clones listed, approximately 87% are singletons. The sample comprised peripheral blood. The receptors originated from a man aged 25-40 years with acute or convalescent COVID-19. The CDR3 runs from the conserved cysteine through the conserved F or W. D genes are given only for firm matches. Not every row has a clone size; where given, it reads once, few, many or a size class.

v_gene,abundance,len,j_gene,d_gene,CDR3aa,CDR3nt
TRBV6-2/TRBV6-3,.,15,TRBJ2-1,TRBD1,CASSQAGGALDEQFF,TGTGCCAGCAGTCAGGCAGGGGGCGCCTTGGATGAGCAGTTCTTC
TRBV7-9,.,17,TRBJ2-5,.,CASSLAIFSTSLETQYF,TGTGCCAGCAGCTTAGCAATCTTCAGTACTAGCCTGGAGACCCAGTACTTC
TRBV5-1,.,16,TRBJ2-1,.,CASSPTVDRTYNEQFF,TGCGCCAGCAGCCCGACTGTCGACAGGACCTACAATGAGCAGTTCTTC
TRBV5-4,few,14,TRBJ1-1,.,CASRDQALNTEAFF,TGTGCCAGCAGAGACCAGGCTCTGAACACTGAAGCTTTCTTT
TRBV29-1,.,16,TRBJ2-1,TRBD2,CSVDLLAGWMYNEQFF,TGCAGCGTTGATCTACTAGCGGGGTGGATGTACAATGAGCAGTTCTTC
TRBV15,.,15,TRBJ1-6,.,CATSRETGYNSPLHF,TGTGCCACCAGCAGAGAGACAGGTTATAATTCACCCCTCCACTTT
TRBV1,.,18,TRBJ1-5,.,CTSSQAHQGRGSNQPQHF,TGCACCAGCAGCCAAGCTCACCAGGGCAGGGGAAGCAATCAGCCCCAGCATTTT
TRBV11-2,once,13,TRBJ2-1,.,CASSPRGLNEQFF,TGTGCCAGCAGCCCTAGGGGTCTCAATGAGCAGTTCTTC
TRBV3-1/TRBV3-2,.,14,TRBJ2-7,TRBD1,CASSLGQGNYEQYF,TGTGCCAGCAGCCTGGGACAGGGAAACTACGAGCAGTACTTC
TRBV9,.,13,TRBJ1-1,.,CASSVTVNTEAFF,TGTGCCAGCAGTGTGACAGTTAACACTGAAGCTTTCTTT
TRBV27,.,15,TRBJ1-1,TRBD1,CASSYNDRAGGEAFF,TGTGCCAGCAGTTATAACGACAGGGCGGGTGGGGAAGCTTTCTTT
TRBV12-3/TRBV12-4,.,13,TRBJ1-6,.,CATSGAQYSPLHF,TGTGCCACAAGTGGGGCCCAGTATTCACCCCTCCACTTT
TRBV2,.,12,TRBJ1-4,.,CASHPEYEKLFF,TGTGCCAGCCACCCCGAGTATGAAAAACTGTTTTTT
TRBV13,.,13,TRBJ2-1,TRBD1,CASSLGGHNEQFF,TGTGCCAGCAGCCTAGGGGGCCACAATGAGCAGTTCTTC
TRBV14,.,14,TRBJ1-1,.,CASSQELRNTEAFF,TGTGCCAGCAGCCAAGAGTTGAGGAACACTGAAGCTTTCTTT
TRBV4-2,.,14,TRBJ1-1,.,CASSQDLGGTEAFF,TGTGCCAGCAGCCAAGATTTAGGGGGTACTGAAGCTTTCTTT
TRBV7-2,once,15,TRBJ2-3,TRBD2,CASSFASGKGDTQYF,TGTGCCAGCAGCTTTGCTAGCGGGAAAGGAGATACGCAGTATTTT
TRBV29-1,once,13,TRBJ2-1,TRBD2,CSVGASGNNEQFF,TGCAGCGTTGGAGCTAGCGGGAACAATGAGCAGTTCTTC
TRBV18,.,15,TRBJ1-5,.,CASSPGTRFNQPQHF,TGTGCCAGCTCCCCTGGGACTAGATTTAATCAGCCCCAGCATTTT
TRBV27,.,15,TRBJ1-5,.,CASSHGPPEGQPQHF,TGTGCCAGCAGTCATGGGCCCCCCGAGGGTCAGCCCCAGCATTTT
TRBV4-2,.,17,TRBJ2-5,TRBD2,CASSQDLGGRALETQYF,TGTGCCAGCAGCCAAGATCTTGGGGGGAGGGCCTTGGAGACCCAGTACTTC
TRBV4-2,.,15,TRBJ1-1,.,CASSPQGRDNTEAFF,TGTGCCAGCAGCCCCCAAGGGCGGGATAACACTGAAGCTTTCTTT
TRBV30,.,13,TRBJ2-4,.,CAWSIRDSNIQYF,TGTGCCTGGAGTATCCGGGACTCAAACATTCAGTACTTC
TRBV6-2/TRBV6-3,few,14,TRBJ1-1,.,CASSDLGASTEAFF,TGTGCCAGCAGTGACCTAGGGGCGAGCACTGAAGCTTTCTTT
TRBV29-1,.,13,TRBJ2-1,TRBD1,CSVDTDRVYEQFF,TGCAGCGTCGACACCGACAGGGTCTATGAGCAGTTCTTC
TRBV14,.,14,TRBJ2-4,.,CASSQDSGSEVQYF,TGTGCCAGCAGCCAAGATAGTGGCAGCGAGGTTCAGTACTTC
TRBV19,.,16,TRBJ2-1,TRBD1,CASSQTGTGIYNEQFF,TGTGCCAGTAGCCAAACCGGGACAGGGATCTACAATGAGCAGTTCTTC
TRBV29-1,.,14,TRBJ2-5,TRBD1,CSAGTGAARGDQYF,TGCAGCGCTGGGACAGGGGCAGCCCGGGGAGACCAGTACTTC
TRBV6-6,.,15,TRBJ1-5,.,CASSKDGLSNQPQHF,TGTGCCAGCAGTAAGGACGGACTTAGCAATCAGCCCCAGCATTTT
TRBV9,.,16,TRBJ2-7,TRBD2,CASSVGLADPSYEQYF,TGTGCCAGCAGCGTAGGGCTAGCGGACCCTTCCTACGAGCAGTACTTC
TRBV4-3,.,16,TRBJ2-7,.,CASSQEEGTGHYEQYF,TGCGCCAGCAGCCAAGAAGAGGGGACTGGGCACTACGAGCAGTACTTC
TRBV28,few,13,TRBJ1-2,TRBD1,CASSQGQGEGYTF,TGTGCCAGCAGTCAGGGACAGGGGGAGGGCTACACCTTC
TRBV6-1,.,14,TRBJ1-2,.,CASSDRGQLYGYTF,TGTGCCAGCAGTGACAGAGGTCAGCTCTATGGCTACACCTTC
TRBV4-2,.,15,TRBJ1-2,.,CASSQDAGVLYGYTF,TGTGCCAGCAGCCAAGATGCCGGGGTGCTATATGGCTACACCTTC
TRBV12-2,few,19,TRBJ2-1,.,CASRLPGLATTSSYNEQFF,TGTGCAAGTCGCTTACCGGGACTAGCCACGACGAGCTCCTACAATGAGCAGTTCTTC
TRBV6-2/TRBV6-3,few,13,TRBJ2-7,.,CASSLTRIYEQYF,TGTGCCAGCAGTTTGACTAGAATCTACGAGCAGTACTTC
TRBV6-5,once,14,TRBJ1-6,.,CASRRNRDNSPLHF,TGTGCCAGCCGGCGGAACAGGGATAATTCACCCCTCCACTTT
TRBV7-9,.,16,TRBJ1-1,TRBD1,CASSLADRTSNTEAFF,TGTGCCAGCAGCTTAGCGGACAGGACTTCGAACACTGAAGCTTTCTTT
TRBV3-1/TRBV3-2,few,15,TRBJ1-2,.,CASSPGQTLGYGYTF,TGTGCCAGCAGCCCCGGACAGACACTCGGCTATGGCTACACCTTC
TRBV12-3/TRBV12-4,.,11,TRBJ1-2,TRBD1,CASSFRTGLAF,TGTGCCAGCAGCTTCCGGACAGGCCTCGCCTTC
TRBV9,.,15,TRBJ1-4,TRBD1,CASSVGDREVEKLFF,TGTGCCAGCAGCGTAGGGGACAGGGAGGTTGAAAAACTGTTTTTT
TRBV19,.,15,TRBJ1-2,.,CASSPVGGGRDGYTF,TGTGCCAGTAGTCCCGTTGGGGGGGGGCGCGATGGCTACACCTTC
TRBV6-6,.,15,TRBJ1-1,TRBD1,CASSYSTGGSTEAFF,TGTGCCAGCAGTTACTCGACAGGGGGTAGCACTGAAGCTTTCTTT
TRBV4-1,.,17,TRBJ2-4,TRBD1,CASSQHLDRVAKNIQYF,TGCGCCAGCAGCCAACACCTGGACAGGGTAGCCAAAAACATTCAGTACTTC
TRBV5-1,.,17,TRBJ2-6,.,CASSLEVQNSGANVLTF,TGCGCCAGCAGCTTGGAGGTACAGAACTCTGGGGCCAACGTCCTGACTTTC
TRBV6-5,.,16,TRBJ1-1,.,CASSYGPQGLITEAFF,TGTGCCAGCAGTTACGGTCCACAGGGATTGATCACTGAAGCTTTCTTT
TRBV11-2,.,15,TRBJ2-2,.,CASSSGGIGTGELFF,TGTGCCAGCAGCTCTGGAGGCATTGGCACCGGGGAGCTGTTTTTT
TRBV19,few,15,TRBJ2-3,TRBD1,CASSLDRGLEDTQYF,TGTGCCAGTAGTTTGGACAGGGGGCTTGAAGATACGCAGTATTTT
TRBV3-1/TRBV3-2,.,14,TRBJ2-5,.,CASSLHLGQETQYF,TGTGCCAGCAGCCTACACCTAGGTCAAGAGACCCAGTACTTC
TRBV7-3,once,13,TRBJ2-7,.,CASSLIGNHEQYF,TGTGCCAGCAGCTTAATCGGGAACCACGAGCAGTACTTC
TRBV7-8,.,19,TRBJ2-2,TRBD2,CASSLHPAGGTSNTGELFF,TGTGCCAGCAGCTTACATCCAGCGGGGGGAACTTCGAACACCGGGGAGCTGTTTTTT
TRBV12-5,.,15,TRBJ1-5,TRBD1,CASGLDRGVGQPQHF,TGTGCTAGTGGACTTGACAGGGGAGTGGGTCAGCCCCAGCATTTT
TRBV6-5,.,16,TRBJ1-2,.,CASSYEGGQGVLGYTF,TGTGCCAGCAGTTACGAGGGAGGGCAGGGAGTTCTCGGCTACACCTTC
TRBV3-1/TRBV3-2,.,14,TRBJ1-3,.,CASSQEGDGHTIYF,TGTGCCAGCAGCCAAGAGGGAGACGGGCACACCATATATTTT